The clone carrying this T cell receptor beta chain has more than one count but fewer than ten. These data come from a study of human T cells and chemical hapten exposure. At the level of the study: Sensitization used 2% DPC on approximately 2 cm by approximately 2 cm upper inner arm skin. Patients received weekly diphenylcyclopropenone doses to the scalp throughout the approximately 25-week study. Patch tests of 0.01% DPC on the upper back were read at 6 days.

TCRdb itself ran the RACE reads through MiXCR, one entry per CDR3 protein. In the table there are 250,000 or so distinct CDR3 sequences, approximately 7.5% of which are singletons. Time point denoted: pre-sensitization, week 0. Treatment reported: therapeutic diphenylcyclopropenone sensitization with weekly scalp DPC. There are 16 residues in the CDR3. The ends lost 5 bases at V and 6 bases at J; junction bases unmatched: 11. CDR1 is ENHRY, CDR2 SYGVKD, per germline. The clonotype comes from a man in his late teens or twenties with alopecia areata. Some clones in this sample may be carry-over from other donors' samples. Sample: whole blood, taken in connection with sensitization to the hapten diphenylcyclopropenone (DPC). The V call is TRBV10-3, the J call TRBJ2-1; 9 bases fit TRBD2. The CDR3 sequence: CAISTTGTSRPNEQFF. CDR3 DNA sequence: TGTGCCATCAGTACTACCGGGACTAGCCGCCCCAATGAGCAGTTCTTC.